Described below is a single T cell receptor (beta chain) sequence and its context. This entry comes from a study of tumor-infiltrating lymphocytes in oesophageal squamous cell carcinoma. TCRdb reprocessed the PCR reads with MiXCR, giving one entry per CDR3 protein. Among some 15,000 distinct CDR3 sequences listed, around half were seen once. The V and J ends lost 5 bases and 6 bases, in that order; junction bases with no gene match: 6. Germline CDR1 SGHTA, CDR2 FQGTGA. CDR3 length equals 14 residues. The chain combines TRBV7-3 with TRBJ2-5; 10 positions agree with TRBD2. Input material: esophageal tumor tissue. The clonotype was recovered from a female donor with esophageal squamous cell carcinoma. The CDR3 region has the DNA TGTGCCAGCAGCGAAGGGGGACTAGCGAAGACCCAGTACTTC. Protein sequence: CASSEGGLAKTQYF.